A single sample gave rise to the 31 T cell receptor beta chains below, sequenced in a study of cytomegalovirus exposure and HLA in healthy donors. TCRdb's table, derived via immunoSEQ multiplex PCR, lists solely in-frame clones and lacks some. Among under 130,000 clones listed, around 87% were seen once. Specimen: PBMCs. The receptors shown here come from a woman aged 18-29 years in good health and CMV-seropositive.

The CDR3 spells CATSAGAYEQYF. The CDR3 nucleotides are TGTGCCACCAGTGCAGGGGCCTACGAGCAGTACTTC. The chain links TRBV15 to TRBJ2-7; D possibly corresponds to TRBD1 (6 bases). Trimming took 6 bases from V and 2 from J, leaving 8 bases between them. Germline CDR1 is LNHNV and CDR2 is YYDKDF (reference sequence). The CDR3 is made up of 12 amino acids.

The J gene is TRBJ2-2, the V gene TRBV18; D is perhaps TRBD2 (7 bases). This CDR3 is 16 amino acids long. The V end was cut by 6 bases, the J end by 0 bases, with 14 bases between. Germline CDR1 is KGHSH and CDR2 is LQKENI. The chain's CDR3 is CASSYSGGTNTGELFF. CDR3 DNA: TGTGCCAGCTCCTACTCGGGGGGCACGAACACCGGGGAGCTGTTTTTT.

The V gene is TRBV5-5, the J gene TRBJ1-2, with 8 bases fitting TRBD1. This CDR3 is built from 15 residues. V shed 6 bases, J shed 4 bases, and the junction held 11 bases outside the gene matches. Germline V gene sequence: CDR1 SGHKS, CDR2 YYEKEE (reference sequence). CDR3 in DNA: TGTGCCAGCAAATCACAGACAGGGGAAGGCTATGGCTACACCTTC. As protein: CASKSQTGEGYGYTF.

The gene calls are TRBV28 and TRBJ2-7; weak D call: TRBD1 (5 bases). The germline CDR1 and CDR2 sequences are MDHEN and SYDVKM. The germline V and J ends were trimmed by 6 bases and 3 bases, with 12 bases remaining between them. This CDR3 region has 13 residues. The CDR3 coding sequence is TGTGCCAGCAGATTCTCAGGGTACTACGAGCAGTACTTC. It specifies CASRFSGYYEQYF.

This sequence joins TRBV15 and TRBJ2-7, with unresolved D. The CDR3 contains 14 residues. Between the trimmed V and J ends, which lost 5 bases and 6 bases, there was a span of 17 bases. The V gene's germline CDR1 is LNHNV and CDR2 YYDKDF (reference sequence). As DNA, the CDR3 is TGTGCCACCAGCGTAGATGCCACAGTAGGCGAGCAGTACTTC. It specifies CATSVDATVGEQYF.

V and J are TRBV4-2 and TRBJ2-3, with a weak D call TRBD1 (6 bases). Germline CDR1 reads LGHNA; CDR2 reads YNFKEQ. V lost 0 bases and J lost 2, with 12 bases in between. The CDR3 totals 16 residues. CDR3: CASSQDRGRITDTQYF. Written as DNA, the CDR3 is TGTGCCAGCAGCCAAGACAGGGGAAGGATCACAGATACGCAGTATTTT.

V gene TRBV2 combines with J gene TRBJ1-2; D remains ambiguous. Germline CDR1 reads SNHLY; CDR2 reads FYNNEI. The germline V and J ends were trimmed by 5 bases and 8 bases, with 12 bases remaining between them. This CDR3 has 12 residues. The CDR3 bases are TGTGCCAGCAGTCCTAACTCGGGGGGCTACACCTTC. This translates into CASSPNSGGYTF.

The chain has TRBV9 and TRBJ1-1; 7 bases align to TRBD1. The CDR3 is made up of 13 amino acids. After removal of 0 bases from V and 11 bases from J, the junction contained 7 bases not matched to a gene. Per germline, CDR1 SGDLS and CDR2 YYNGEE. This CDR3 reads CASSVGEGAQAFF. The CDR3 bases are TGTGCCAGCAGCGTAGGTGAGGGGGCGCAGGCTTTCTTT.

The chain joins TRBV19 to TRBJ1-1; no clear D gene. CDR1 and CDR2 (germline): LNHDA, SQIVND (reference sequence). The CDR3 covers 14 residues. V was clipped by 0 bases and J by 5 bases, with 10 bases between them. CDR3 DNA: TGTGCCAGTAGTATAGAAAATGGTAGAACTGAAGCTTTCTTT. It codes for CASSIENGRTEAFF.

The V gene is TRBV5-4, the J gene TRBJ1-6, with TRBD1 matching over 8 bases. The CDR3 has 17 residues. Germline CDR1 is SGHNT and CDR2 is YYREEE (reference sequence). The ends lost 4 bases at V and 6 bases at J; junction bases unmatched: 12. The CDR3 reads CASSPYPPGQVNSPLHF. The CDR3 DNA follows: TGTGCCAGCAGCCCCTACCCCCCGGGACAGGTTAATTCACCCCTCCACTTT.

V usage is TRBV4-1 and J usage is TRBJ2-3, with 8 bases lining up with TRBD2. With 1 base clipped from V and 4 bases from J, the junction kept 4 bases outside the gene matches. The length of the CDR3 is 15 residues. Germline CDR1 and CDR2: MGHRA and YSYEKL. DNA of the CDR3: TGCGCCAGCAGCCAAGCCAGCGGGGGAGCAGATACGCAGTATTTT. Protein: CASSQASGGADTQYF.

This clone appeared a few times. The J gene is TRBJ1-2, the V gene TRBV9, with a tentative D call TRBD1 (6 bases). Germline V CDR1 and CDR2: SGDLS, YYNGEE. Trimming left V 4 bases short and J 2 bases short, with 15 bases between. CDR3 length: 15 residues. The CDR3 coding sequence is TGTGCCAGCAGCATTTCCTCACAGGGAAACTATGGCTACACCTTC. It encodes CASSISSQGNYGYTF.

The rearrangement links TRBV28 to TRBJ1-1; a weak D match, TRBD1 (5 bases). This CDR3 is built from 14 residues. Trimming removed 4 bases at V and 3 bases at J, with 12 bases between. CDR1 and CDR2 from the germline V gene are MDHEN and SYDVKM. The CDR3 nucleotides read TGTGCCAGCAGTTATCGGGGGGTGTACACTGAAGCTTTCTTT. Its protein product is CASSYRGVYTEAFF. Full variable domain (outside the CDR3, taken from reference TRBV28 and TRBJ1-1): DVKVTQSSRYLVKRTGEKVFLECVQDMDHENMFWYRQDPGLGLRLIYFSYDVKMKEKGDIPEGYSVSREKKERFSLILESASTNQTSMYLCASSYRGVYTEAFFGQGTRLTVV.

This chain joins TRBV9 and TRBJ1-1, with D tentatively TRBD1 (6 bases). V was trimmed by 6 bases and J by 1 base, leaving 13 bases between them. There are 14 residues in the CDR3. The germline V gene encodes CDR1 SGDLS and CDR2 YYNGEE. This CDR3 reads CASNQMTGNTEAFF. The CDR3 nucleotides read TGTGCCAGCAACCAAATGACAGGGAACACTGAAGCTTTCTTT.

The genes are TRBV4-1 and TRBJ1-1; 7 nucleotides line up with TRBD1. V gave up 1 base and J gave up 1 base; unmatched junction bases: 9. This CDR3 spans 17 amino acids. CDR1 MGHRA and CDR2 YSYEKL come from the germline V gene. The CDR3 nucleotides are TGCGCCAGCAGCCAAGGGTTAAGGGGGCGGAGGAACACTGAAGCTTTCTTT. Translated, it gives CASSQGLRGRRNTEAFF.

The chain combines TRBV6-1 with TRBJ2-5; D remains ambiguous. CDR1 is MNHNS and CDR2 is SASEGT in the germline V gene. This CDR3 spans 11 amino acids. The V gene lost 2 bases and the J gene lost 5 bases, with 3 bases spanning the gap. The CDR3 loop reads CASSERETQYF. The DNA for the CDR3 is TGTGCCAGCAGTGAACGTGAGACCCAGTACTTC.

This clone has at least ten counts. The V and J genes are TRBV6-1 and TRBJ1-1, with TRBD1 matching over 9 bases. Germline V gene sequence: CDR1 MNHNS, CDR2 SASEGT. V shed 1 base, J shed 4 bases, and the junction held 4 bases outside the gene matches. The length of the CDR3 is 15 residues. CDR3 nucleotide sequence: TGTGCCAGCAGTGAAGAAATGACAGGGGGCACTGAAGCTTTCTTT. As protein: CASSEEMTGGTEAFF.

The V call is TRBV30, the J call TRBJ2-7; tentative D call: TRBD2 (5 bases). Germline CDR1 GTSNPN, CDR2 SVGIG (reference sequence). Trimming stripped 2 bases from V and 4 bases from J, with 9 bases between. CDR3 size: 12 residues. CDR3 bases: TGTGCCTGGAGTACGGGATTTTACGAGCAGTACTTC. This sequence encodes CAWSTGFYEQYF.

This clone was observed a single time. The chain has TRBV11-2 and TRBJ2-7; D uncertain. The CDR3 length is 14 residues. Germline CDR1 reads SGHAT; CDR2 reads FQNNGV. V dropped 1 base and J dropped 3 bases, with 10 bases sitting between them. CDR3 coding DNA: TGTGCCAGCAGCTTAGGGTGGTCGGGCTACGAGCAGTACTTC. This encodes CASSLGWSGYEQYF.

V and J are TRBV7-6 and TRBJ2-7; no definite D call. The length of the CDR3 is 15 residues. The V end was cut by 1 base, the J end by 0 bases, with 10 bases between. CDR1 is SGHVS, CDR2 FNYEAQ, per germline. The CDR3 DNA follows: TGTGCCAGCAGCTTAGAACGCGGTAGCTCCTACGAGCAGTACTTC. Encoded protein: CASSLERGSSYEQYF.

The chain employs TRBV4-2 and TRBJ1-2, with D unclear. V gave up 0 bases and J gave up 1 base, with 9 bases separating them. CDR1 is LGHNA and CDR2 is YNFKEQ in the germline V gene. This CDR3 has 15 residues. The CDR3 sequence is CASSQEVSDNYGYTF. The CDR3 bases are TGTGCCAGCAGCCAAGAGGTGTCAGATAACTATGGCTACACCTTC.

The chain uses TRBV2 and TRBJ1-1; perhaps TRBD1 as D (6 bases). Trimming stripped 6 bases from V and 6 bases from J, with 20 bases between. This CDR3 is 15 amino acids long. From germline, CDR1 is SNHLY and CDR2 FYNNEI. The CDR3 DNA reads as TGTGCCAGCAGACCCCAGGGGAGTTCTAATGCTGAAGCTTTCTTT. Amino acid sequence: CASRPQGSSNAEAFF.

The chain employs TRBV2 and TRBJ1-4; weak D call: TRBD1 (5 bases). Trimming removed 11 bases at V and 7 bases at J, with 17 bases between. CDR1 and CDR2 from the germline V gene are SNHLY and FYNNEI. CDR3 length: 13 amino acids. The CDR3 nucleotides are TGTGCCGGGAGGGCAGGGCAGGGTGAAAAACTGTTTTTT. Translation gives CAGRAGQGEKLFF.

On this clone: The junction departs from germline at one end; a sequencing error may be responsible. The CDR3 DNA follows: TGTGCCAGCAGCAAAGATAATTTGCAAGAGACCCAGTACTTC. It encodes CASSKDNLQETQYF. The chain employs TRBV14 and TRBJ2-5; unclear D gene. The CDR3 has 14 amino acids. The germline gives CDR1 SGHDN, CDR2 FVKESK.

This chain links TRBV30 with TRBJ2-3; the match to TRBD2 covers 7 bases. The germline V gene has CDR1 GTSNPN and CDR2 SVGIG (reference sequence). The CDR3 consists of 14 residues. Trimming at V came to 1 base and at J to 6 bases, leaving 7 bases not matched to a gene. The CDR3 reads CAWSEAGAADTQYF. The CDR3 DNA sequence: TGTGCCTGGAGTGAGGCGGGAGCGGCCGATACGCAGTATTTT.

The CDR3 sequence is CASSVTGNTEAFF. CDR3 in DNA: TGTGCCAGCAGTGTTACAGGAAACACTGAAGCTTTCTTT. The rearrangement links TRBV2 to TRBJ1-1; D perhaps matches TRBD1 (5 bases). Germline V CDR1 and CDR2: SNHLY, FYNNEI. The CDR3 has 13 residues. V shed 4 bases and J shed 2 bases, with 8 bases lying between them.

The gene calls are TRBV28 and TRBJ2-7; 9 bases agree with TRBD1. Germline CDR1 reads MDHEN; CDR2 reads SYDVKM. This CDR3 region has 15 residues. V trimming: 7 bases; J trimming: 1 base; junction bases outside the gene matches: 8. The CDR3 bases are TGTGCCAGCATCCTTACAGGGGGCGCGTCCTACGAGCAGTACTTC. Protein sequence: CASILTGGASYEQYF.

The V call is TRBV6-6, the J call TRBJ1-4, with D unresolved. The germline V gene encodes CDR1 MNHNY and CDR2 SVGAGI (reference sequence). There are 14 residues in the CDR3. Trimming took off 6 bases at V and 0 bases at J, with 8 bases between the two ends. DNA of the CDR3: TGTGCCAGCAGCCCCGTCGCAACTAATGAAAAACTGTTTTTT. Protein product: CASSPVATNEKLFF.

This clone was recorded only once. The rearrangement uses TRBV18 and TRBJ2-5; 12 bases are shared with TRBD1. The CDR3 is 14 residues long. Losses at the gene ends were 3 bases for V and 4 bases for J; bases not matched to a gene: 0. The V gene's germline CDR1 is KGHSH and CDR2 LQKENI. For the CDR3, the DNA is TGTGCCAGCTCACCGGGACAGGGGGCAGAGACCCAGTACTTC. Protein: CASSPGQGAETQYF.

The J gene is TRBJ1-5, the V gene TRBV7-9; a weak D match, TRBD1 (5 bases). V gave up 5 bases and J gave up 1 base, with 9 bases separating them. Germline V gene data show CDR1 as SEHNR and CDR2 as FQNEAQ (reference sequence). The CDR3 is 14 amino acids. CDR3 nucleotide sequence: TGTGCCAGCAGCCCGACAGAGAGCAATCAGCCCCAGCATTTT. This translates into CASSPTESNQPQHF.

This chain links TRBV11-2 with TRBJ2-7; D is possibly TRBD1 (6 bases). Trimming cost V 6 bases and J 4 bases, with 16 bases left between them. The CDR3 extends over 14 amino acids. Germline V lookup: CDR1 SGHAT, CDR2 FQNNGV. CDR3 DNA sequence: TGTGCCAGCAGGGGCATTCAGGGGCGGTACGAGCAGTACTTC. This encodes CASRGIQGRYEQYF. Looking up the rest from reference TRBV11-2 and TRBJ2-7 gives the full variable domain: EAGVAQSPRYKIIEKRQSVAFWCNPISGHATLYWYQQILGQGPKLLIQFQNNGVVDDSQLPKDRFSAERLKGVDSTLKIQPAKLEDSAVYLCASRGIQGRYEQYFGPGTRLTVT.